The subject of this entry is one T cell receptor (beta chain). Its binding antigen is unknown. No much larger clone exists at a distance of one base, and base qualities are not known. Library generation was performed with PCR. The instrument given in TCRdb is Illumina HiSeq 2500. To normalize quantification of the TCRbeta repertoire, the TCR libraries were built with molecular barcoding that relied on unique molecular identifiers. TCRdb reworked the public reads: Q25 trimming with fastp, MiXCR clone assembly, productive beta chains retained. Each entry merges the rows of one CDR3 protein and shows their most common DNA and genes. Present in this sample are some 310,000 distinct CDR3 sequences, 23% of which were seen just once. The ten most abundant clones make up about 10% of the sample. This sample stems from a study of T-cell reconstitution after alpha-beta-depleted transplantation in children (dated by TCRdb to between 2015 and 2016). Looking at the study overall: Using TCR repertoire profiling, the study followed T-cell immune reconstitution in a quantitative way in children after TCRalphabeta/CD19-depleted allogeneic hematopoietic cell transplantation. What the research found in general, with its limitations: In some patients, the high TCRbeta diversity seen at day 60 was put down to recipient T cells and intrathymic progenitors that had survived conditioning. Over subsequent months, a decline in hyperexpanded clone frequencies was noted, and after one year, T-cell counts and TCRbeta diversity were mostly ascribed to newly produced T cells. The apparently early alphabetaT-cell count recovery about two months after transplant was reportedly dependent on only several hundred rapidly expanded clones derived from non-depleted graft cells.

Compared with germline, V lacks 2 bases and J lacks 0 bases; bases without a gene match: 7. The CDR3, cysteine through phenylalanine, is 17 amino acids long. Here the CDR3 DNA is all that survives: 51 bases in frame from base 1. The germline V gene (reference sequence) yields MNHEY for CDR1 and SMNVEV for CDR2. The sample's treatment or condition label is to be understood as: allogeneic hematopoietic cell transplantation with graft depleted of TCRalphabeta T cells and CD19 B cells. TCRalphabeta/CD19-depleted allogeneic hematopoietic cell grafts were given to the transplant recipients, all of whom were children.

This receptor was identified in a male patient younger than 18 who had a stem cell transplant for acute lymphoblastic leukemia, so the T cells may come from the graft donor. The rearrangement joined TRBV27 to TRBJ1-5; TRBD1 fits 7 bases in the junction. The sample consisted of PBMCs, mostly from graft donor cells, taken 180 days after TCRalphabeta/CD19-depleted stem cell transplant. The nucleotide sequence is TGTGCCAGCAGTTTACGGGGGACAGTCTATAGCAATCAGCCCCAGCATTTT. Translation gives CASSLRGTVYSNQPQHF.